This entry lists 28 T cell receptor beta chains sequenced from one sample in a study of blood T cell repertoires in COVID-19. The repertoire was sequenced with immunoSEQ multiplex PCR; TCRdb's copy has only in-frame clones and lacks some. The data hold 450,000 or so clones, with less than 95% observed a single time. Source material: PBMCs or T cells enriched from blood (not recorded which). These receptor sequences come from a man younger than 35 who had recovered from COVID-19.

The chain carries TRBV30 and TRBJ1-3; D uncertain. In germline, CDR1 is GTSNPN, CDR2 SVGIG (reference sequence). Trimming left V 3 bases short and J 3 bases short, with 6 bases between. The CDR3 contains 12 residues. CDR3 region: CAWSPRGNTIYF. CDR3 nucleotides: TGTGCCTGGAGCCCCCGTGGAAACACCATATATTTT.

The rearrangement links TRBV9 to TRBJ2-7; no firm D call. Germline CDR1 is SGDLS and CDR2 is YYNGEE. V was trimmed by 2 bases and J by 9 bases, leaving 15 bases between them. CDR3 length equals 13 residues. CDR3 amino acids: CASSVIPATRQYF. The CDR3 nucleotides read TGTGCCAGCAGCGTTATCCCGGCGACACGGCAGTACTTC.

This chain connects TRBV9 to TRBJ2-1; 10 nucleotides match TRBD2. The CDR3 length is 16 residues. Germline CDR1 and CDR2: SGDLS and YYNGEE. V dropped 3 bases and J dropped 3; count of bases not matched to a gene: 6. In DNA form, the CDR3 reads TGTGCCAGCAGCGCTCAAGGACTAGCGGACTACAATGAGCAGTTCTTC. It yields the protein CASSAQGLADYNEQFF.

The rearrangement uses TRBV28 and TRBJ2-5; D unresolved. Germline V gene data show CDR1 as MDHEN and CDR2 as SYDVKM. The CDR3 has 18 residues. With 1 base removed from V and 4 bases from J, the gap between germline ends came to 22 bases. In nucleotides, the CDR3 is TGTGCCAGCAGTTTATCACCCGGCCTAGGAAGTATTTTAGAGACCCAGTACTTC. This encodes CASSLSPGLGSILETQYF.

A few counts support this clone. This chain connects TRBV14 to TRBJ1-3; 7 positions match TRBD1. V shed 5 bases and J 5 bases; nucleotides not matched to a gene: 12. Germline CDR1 and CDR2: SGHDN and FVKESK. This CDR3 region has 16 residues. DNA for the CDR3: TGTGCCAGCAGCTCATGGACAGGCCTGGGAAGAAACACCATATATTTT. Translation: CASSSWTGLGRNTIYF.

Notes on this clone: A much larger clone lies one base from this, so it may be a read error. This chain links TRBV7-9 with TRBJ1-6; a weak D match, TRBD1 (5 bases). CDR3 length equals 14 residues. Trimming shortened V by 1 base and J by 7 bases, and 8 bases separated the two germline ends. Germline V gives CDR1 SEHNR, CDR2 FQNEAQ (reference sequence). The CDR3 DNA follows: TGTGCCAGCAGCTTAGACAGGAGAAATTCACCCCTCCACTTT. Residues: CASSLDRRNSPLHF.

The CDR3 here is CASSPPGLAAADTQYF. CDR3 DNA: TGTGCCAGCTCACCCCCGGGACTAGCGGCCGCAGATACGCAGTATTTT. V is TRBV18 and J is TRBJ2-3; 11 bases map to TRBD2. Per the germline V gene, CDR1 is KGHSH and CDR2 is LQKENI. This CDR3 has 16 residues. The trim removed 3 bases at V and 4 bases at J, leaving 6 bases unmatched.

This chain joins TRBV19 and TRBJ1-1; D not certain. CDR1 is LNHDA and CDR2 is SQIVND in the germline V gene (reference sequence). The CDR3 has 13 residues. Trimming shortened V by 8 bases and J by 1 base, and 11 bases separated the two germline ends. CDR3 DNA sequence: TGTGCCAGTTCCGAGGCACCGAACACTGAAGCTTTCTTT. The encoded protein is CASSEAPNTEAFF.

Points on this clone: In the same sample, other DNA sequences code for this CDR3. The chain recombines TRBV7-9 with TRBJ1-1, with D possibly being TRBD1 (5 bases). Germline CDR1 and CDR2: SEHNR and FQNEAQ (reference sequence). V lost 1 base to trimming and J lost 2 bases, with 8 bases between them. The CDR3 is 14 residues long. In DNA form, the CDR3 reads TGTGCCAGCAGCTTAGATCAGGGCAACACTGAAGCTTTCTTT. Amino acid sequence: CASSLDQGNTEAFF.

The chain links TRBV5-1 to TRBJ2-6; D gene uncertain. Trimming removed 0 bases at V and 4 bases at J, with 11 bases between. The CDR3 sequence is 16 residues long. Germline values: CDR1 SGHRS, CDR2 YFSETQ. The CDR3 is CASSLGGSRGANVLTF. CDR3 coding DNA: TGCGCCAGCAGCTTGGGCGGCTCGAGAGGGGCCAACGTCCTGACTTTC.

The count of this clone is one. This rearrangement joins TRBV6-5 to TRBJ1-4; 8 bases line up with TRBD1. Germline V gene data show CDR1 as MNHEY and CDR2 as SVGAGI. There are 14 residues in the CDR3. Trimming at V came to 2 bases and at J to 7 bases, leaving 3 bases not matched to a gene. CDR3 nucleotide sequence: TGTGCCAGCAGTTACGGACAGGGAACTGAAAAACTGTTTTTT. Translating it yields CASSYGQGTEKLFF.

The chain recombines TRBV5-1 with TRBJ2-7, with 9 positions matching TRBD2. Per the germline V gene, CDR1 is SGHRS and CDR2 is YFSETQ. The CDR3 runs to 14 residues. V was clipped by 2 bases and J by 2 bases; unmatched bases: 2. This CDR3 is CASSLGGRAYEQYF. The CDR3 nucleotides read TGCGCCAGCAGCTTAGGCGGGAGGGCCTACGAGCAGTACTTC.

The V gene is TRBV6-5, the J gene TRBJ1-2; the match to TRBD1 covers 7 bases. From germline, CDR1 is MNHEY and CDR2 SVGAGI. The CDR3 sequence is 15 residues long. Trimming took 2 bases from V and 6 from J; bases not matched to a gene: 9. CDR3 coding DNA: TGTGCCAGCAGTTACGGTTCAGGGGGACTTGATGGCTACACCTTC. It codes for CASSYGSGGLDGYTF.

Here the CDR3 reads CASSPPQNNEQFF. The CDR3, as DNA: TGTGCCAGCAGCCCGCCGCAGAACAATGAGCAGTTCTTC. This chain links TRBV5-5 with TRBJ2-1; D remains unclear. CDR3 length: 13 amino acids. CDR1 and CDR2 (germline): SGHKS, YYEKEE (reference sequence). Trimming pared 4 bases from V and 5 bases from J, leaving 10 bases between.

The chain uses TRBV10-3 and TRBJ2-7; TRBD2 agrees at 9 bases. CDR1 ENHRY and CDR2 SYGVKD come from the germline V gene. The CDR3 consists of 14 residues. The ends lost 4 bases at V and 5 bases at J; junction bases unmatched: 6. The CDR3 DNA reads as TGTGCCATCAGTGTAATAGCGGGAGAGCACGAGCAGTACTTC. Translating gives CAISVIAGEHEQYF.

The chain uses TRBV29-1 and TRBJ2-3; 9 nucleotides align to TRBD2. This CDR3 has 17 residues. Trimming cost V 4 bases and J 7 bases; bases outside gene matches: 18. Germline loops: CDR1 SQVTM, CDR2 ANQGSEA. CDR3 loop: CSVVRRGPLAGDNTQYF. The CDR3 DNA is TGCAGCGTTGTTAGGCGGGGCCCCTTAGCGGGAGATAATACGCAGTATTTT.

V usage is TRBV6-5 and J usage is TRBJ1-6; TRBD1 agrees at 7 bases. Germline values: CDR1 MNHEY, CDR2 SVGAGI. The CDR3 spans 15 residues. Trimming cost V 6 bases and J 6 bases; bases outside gene matches: 8. The CDR3 nucleotides are TGTGCCAGCAGACCTAACACAGGGGCTAATTCACCCCTCCACTTT. Residues: CASRPNTGANSPLHF.

The chain uses TRBV7-9 and TRBJ1-2, with D perhaps TRBD1 (5 bases). The CDR3 runs to 16 residues. V dropped 2 bases and J dropped 4 bases, with 17 bases sitting between them. CDR1 SEHNR and CDR2 FQNEAQ come from the germline V gene (reference sequence). CDR3 region: CASSLSQGWAIYGYTF. The CDR3 nucleotides are TGTGCCAGCAGCTTATCCCAGGGCTGGGCCATCTATGGCTACACCTTC.

This chain connects TRBV2 to TRBJ2-7, with 7 positions matching TRBD1. The CDR3 covers 14 residues. Trimming at V came to 6 bases and at J to 2 bases, leaving 7 bases not matched to a gene. CDR1 and CDR2 (germline): SNHLY, FYNNEI. The CDR3 region is CASRLQGQTYEQYF. The CDR3 bases are TGTGCCAGCAGGCTCCAGGGACAGACCTACGAGCAGTACTTC.

This clone has just one count. This rearrangement joins TRBV5-1 to TRBJ2-7; 10 nucleotides match TRBD1. Trimming removed 4 bases from V and 5 bases from J; junction bases left unmatched: 6. Germline CDR1 reads SGHRS; CDR2 reads YFSETQ. The CDR3 has 14 residues. CDR3 protein: CASSRGQGYNEQYF. Written as DNA, the CDR3 is TGCGCCAGCAGCCGGGGACAGGGGTACAACGAGCAGTACTTC.

The chain links TRBV27 to TRBJ1-4; 8 nucleotides line up with TRBD1. Germline CDR1 and CDR2: MNHEY and SMNVEV (reference sequence). The CDR3 loop spans 14 amino acids. V was clipped by 3 bases and J by 8 bases; unmatched bases: 5. In DNA form, the CDR3 reads TGTGCCAGCAGTTTCCGGACAGGGCAGGAAAAACTGTTTTTT. Encoded protein: CASSFRTGQEKLFF.

V is TRBV10-3 and J is TRBJ1-6, with a weak D call TRBD1 (5 bases). Germline loops: CDR1 ENHRY, CDR2 SYGVKD. Trimming pared 7 bases from V and 6 bases from J, leaving 10 bases between. CDR3 size: 13 residues. CDR3 protein: CAITGQANSPLHF. CDR3 DNA: TGTGCCATCACCGGACAAGCTAATTCACCCCTCCACTTT.

The rearrangement joins TRBV4-1 to TRBJ1-3; 7 bases fit TRBD1. The CDR3 spans 17 residues. The V gene end was trimmed by 3 bases and the J gene end by 1 base; junction bases not matched to a gene: 9. Looked up from germline, CDR1 is MGHRA and CDR2 is YSYEKL. CDR3 DNA sequence: TGCGCCAGCAGCCACGGGAGACAGGGCCTTTCTGGAAACACCATATATTTT. Translated, it gives CASSHGRQGLSGNTIYF.

The table lists this clone with a few counts. This chain links TRBV27 with TRBJ1-1, with TRBD1 matching 9 bases. J was trimmed by 7 bases and V by 5 bases; bases with no gene match: 11. There are 15 residues in the CDR3. CDR1 and CDR2 (germline): MNHEY, SMNVEV (reference sequence). The CDR3 region is CASSPNRPGQGEAFF. The CDR3 DNA follows: TGTGCCAGCAGTCCCAACCGGCCGGGACAGGGTGAAGCTTTCTTT.

The V call is TRBV7-9, the J call TRBJ1-3; unclear D gene. Germline CDR1 and CDR2: SEHNR and FQNEAQ (reference sequence). The CDR3 spans 14 residues. Trimming left V 3 bases short and J 2 bases short, with 8 bases between. CDR3 residues: CASSFEAAGNTIYF. CDR3 sequence (DNA): TGTGCCAGCAGCTTTGAGGCCGCTGGAAACACCATATATTTT.

This chain uses TRBV24-1 with TRBJ2-2; D gene uncertain. Germline CDR1 reads KGHDR; CDR2 reads SFDVKD. Trimming removed 9 bases from V and 8 bases from J, with 15 bases in between. The length of the CDR3 is 13 residues. This chain's CDR3 is CATQALPRGELFF. The CDR3 nucleotides are TGTGCCACCCAGGCGCTGCCCCGTGGGGAGCTGTTTTTT.

There are a few counts of this clone. The genes are TRBV10-3 and TRBJ1-4; D might be TRBD1 (6 bases). In germline, CDR1 is ENHRY, CDR2 SYGVKD. Trimming pared 5 bases from V and 0 bases from J, leaving 10 bases between. The CDR3 has 15 amino acids. The CDR3 DNA reads TGTGCCATCAGTTCGGGGGGCGCAACTAATGAAAAACTGTTTTTT. This sequence encodes CAISSGGATNEKLFF.

The rearrangement joins TRBV12-3 or TRBV12-4 to TRBJ2-1; no definite D call. The CDR3 is 13 amino acids. V lost 3 bases and J 7 bases, leaving 10 bases between the germline ends. In DNA form, the CDR3 reads TGTGCCAGCAGTTTCGCGACTTTTAATGAGCAGTTCTTC. This translates into CASSFATFNEQFF.